Here is one TCR beta chain with its context. What this receptor recognizes is not known. Per-nucleotide qualities are absent, and no much larger clonotype sits a single base away. This sample is drawn from a study of lymphopenia after photon versus proton radiotherapy (dated by TCRdb to the late 2010s). Background for the entire study: In patients with gastrointestinal tumors who developed high-grade lymphopenia, the study compared the immunological effects of photon radiation therapy with those of proton radiation therapy. A cohort of some 20 patients with gastrointestinal tumors who received either photon or proton therapy and subsequently developed lymphopenia was included. The study was designed to characterize how the impact on the immune system differs between the two radiation modalities.

Broad study findings and their caveats: The authors looked at the survival association only in patients who died, and they framed better survival with proton therapy as a possibility rather than a demonstrated result. After the lymphocyte count nadir, photon-treated repertoires showed oligoclonal expansion, especially of CD8+ Temra cells, which drove the drop in diversity. During treatment, patients who received photon therapy lost naive T cells and TCR diversity and gained effector/memory populations, whereas patients who received proton therapy remained relatively stable. Across the cohort, an inverse correlation was found between a larger post-nadir drop in TCR diversity and overall survival time among patients who died.

To prepare the library, the immunoSEQ multiplex PCR assay was applied. Deep sequencing of rearranged TCR beta loci, alongside multiparametric flow cytometry, was used to profile T cell repertoires. The table comes from immuneACCESS by way of TCRdb, which keeps in-frame sequences with V and J called. Part of the clones is missing from these tables; in studies checked, under half for an unresolved V gene and the rest for unknown reasons. The sample table contains around 63,000 clones; only one count was recorded for 70% to 90% of them. The ten biggest clones cover roughly 2.3% of the sample. The sample in question was peripheral blood, obtained from a patient treated with photon-based radiotherapy. This TCR was recovered from a middle-aged man with gastric cancer.

Here is the DNA: TGTGCCAGCAGGCGATACCGGGACAGGGCTGACAATGAGCAGTTCTTC. Its product reads: CASRRYRDRADNEQFF. The chain is assembled from TRBV27 and TRBJ2-1; a stretch of 9 junction bases matches TRBD1. The germline V gene (reference sequence) supplies CDR1 MNHEY and CDR2 SMNVEV. Ends trimmed: V by 6 bases, J by 5 bases; bases unmatched to a gene: 11. From its cysteine to its phenylalanine, the CDR3 spans 16 amino acids. Only the CDR3 part of the read is kept: 48 bases, read in frame from the first base.